The clone carrying this T cell receptor beta chain was found many times. Its antigen is not identified. This specimen belongs to a study of T-cell reconstitution after alpha-beta-depleted transplantation in children. General observations from the study: Reported findings indicate that, about two months after transplant, alpha-beta T cells came from several hundred expanded clones, which were derived from non-depleted graft cells. At day 60, the high TCRbeta diversity found in some patients originated from recipient T cells and thymic progenitors that had survived. Newly produced T cells mostly accounted for T-cell counts and diversity one year post-transplant.

Unique molecular identifiers were used to barcode this TCRbeta library. TCRdb redid the calling of the PCR reads with MiXCR, one entry per CDR3 protein. This sample has hundreds of thousands of distinct CDR3 sequences; roughly 13% occur once, and the top ten carry roughly 0.77%. From germline, CDR1 is DFQATT and CDR2 SNEGSKA (reference sequence). Trimming removed 0 bases from V and 0 bases from J, with 13 bases in between. The CDR3 runs 16 residues. This TCR came from a girl aged 2-10 years with congenital amegakaryocytic thrombocytopenia, due to receive a stem cell transplant. The rearrangement links TRBV20-1 to TRBJ2-3; no clear D. Sequenced material: PBMCs, taken before TCRalphabeta/CD19-depleted stem cell transplant. The CDR3 loop is CSARDPQRGSTDTQYF. The CDR3 coding sequence is TGCAGTGCTAGAGATCCTCAACGCGGTAGCACAGATACGCAGTATTTT.